Sequencing of this T cell receptor (beta chain) was carried out in a study of Ad26.COV2.S vaccination and SARS-CoV-2 variants. The wider study: Ad26.COV2.S arm of COV1001 included the donor. Ad26.COV2.S shots went into the muscle once or twice, 56 days apart.

In regard to this clone: Its antigen remains unknown.

The study, taken as a whole, reports: The TCR breadth and depth analyses may have understated or missed part of the total T cell responses. Participants in the vaccine arm had higher spike-specific TCR breadth; placebo recipients had lower.

This CDR3 region has 18 residues. V lost 1 base and J lost 6; bases outside the gene matches: 10. Germline CDR1 is SGHVS and CDR2 is FNYEAQ. Profiled with immunoSEQ multiplex PCR; TCRdb holds only in-frame clones, not every one. This table has 360,000 or so clones, roughly 90% appearing once. Treatment: 15 to 20 received Ad26.COV2.S at low or high dose, single or two shots; about 5 received placebo; per-sample allocation not given. It was on day 63 after the first vaccine or placebo injection that samples were taken. The receptor's source is a person between 18 and 60 years old who received the Ad26.COV2.S COVID-19 vaccine or a placebo. The sequencing here drew on peripheral blood, taken in a trial of Ad26.COV2.S vaccine versus placebo. The chain employs TRBV7-6 and TRBJ2-2; TRBD2 agrees at 11 bases. The CDR3 here is CASSLEFGGLAVSGELFF. DNA of the CDR3: TGTGCCAGCAGCTTAGAGTTCGGGGGACTAGCGGTTTCCGGGGAGCTGTTTTTT.